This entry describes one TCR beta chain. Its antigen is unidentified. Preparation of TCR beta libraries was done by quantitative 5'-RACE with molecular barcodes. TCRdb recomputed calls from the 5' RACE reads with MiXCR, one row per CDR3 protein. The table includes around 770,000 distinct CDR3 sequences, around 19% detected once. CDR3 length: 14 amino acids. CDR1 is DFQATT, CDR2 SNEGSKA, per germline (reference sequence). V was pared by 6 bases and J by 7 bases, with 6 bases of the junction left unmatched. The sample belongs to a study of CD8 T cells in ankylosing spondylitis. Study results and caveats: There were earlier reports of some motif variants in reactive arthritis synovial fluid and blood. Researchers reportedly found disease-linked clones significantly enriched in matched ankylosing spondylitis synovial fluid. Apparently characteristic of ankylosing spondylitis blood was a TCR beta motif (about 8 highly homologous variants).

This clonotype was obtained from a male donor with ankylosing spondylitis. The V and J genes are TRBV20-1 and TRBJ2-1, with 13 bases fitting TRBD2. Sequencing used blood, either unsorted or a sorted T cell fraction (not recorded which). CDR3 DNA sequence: TGCAGTGCCGGAAGGACTAGCGGGGGTAATGAGCAGTTCTTC. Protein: CSAGRTSGGNEQFF.